This is a list of T cell receptor beta chains from one sample in a study of shared clonotypes between healthy human individuals. TCRdb's copy holds only in-frame clones and misses some; the assay was immunoSEQ multiplex PCR. The data contain about 2.1 million clones, over 85% of them singletons. The source material was naive CD8+ T cells from PBMCs. The receptors originated from a man younger than 30 in good health. Some clones in this sample may be carry-over from other donors' samples. The CDR3 runs from the conserved cysteine through the conserved F or W. Each record gives: V gene, clone size, J gene, D gene, CDR3 protein, CDR3 DNA. The D gene is left open where the match is weak. Size values are once, few and many counts, or a class for expanded clones, and some rows have none.

>TRBV13|-|TRBJ2-2|-
CASSLVSSGPNTGELFF
TGTGCCAGCAGCTTAGTGTCCAGCGGGCCTAACACCGGGGAGCTGTTTTTT
>TRBV6-4|-|TRBJ2-1|-
CASSDSVDSSYNEQFF
TGTGCCAGCAGTGACTCGGTGGATTCCTCCTACAATGAGCAGTTCTTC
>TRBV4-1|-|TRBJ2-7|-
CASSQEPRVNSIYEQYF
TGCGCCAGCAGCCAAGAACCCAGGGTCAATTCTATTTACGAGCAGTACTTC
>TRBV27|-|TRBJ2-1|-
CASSLDGMDEQFF
TGTGCCAGCAGTTTAGACGGGATGGATGAGCAGTTCTTC
>TRBV4-3|-|TRBJ1-4|-
CASSQGRRVATNEKLFF
TGCGCCAGCAGCCAAGGGCGTAGGGTTGCAACTAATGAAAAACTGTTTTTT
>TRBV4-3|-|TRBJ2-5|TRBD2
CASSQAWGEGSRETQYF
TGCGCCAGCAGCCAAGCTTGGGGGGAGGGATCGCGGGAGACCCAGTACTTC
>TRBV11-2|-|TRBJ2-7|-
CASSPRTGTSYEQYF
TGTGCCAGCAGCCCCCGGACGGGTACCTCCTACGAGCAGTACTTC
>TRBV6-1|-|TRBJ2-1|-
CASSEQRYGEQFF
TGTGCCAGCAGTGAACAGCGGTACGGGGAGCAGTTCTTC
>TRBV11-2|once|TRBJ2-3|-
CASSLAGNPVDADTQYF
TGTGCCAGCAGCTTAGCTGGGAACCCCGTGGATGCAGATACGCAGTATTTT
>TRBV9|-|TRBJ2-1|-
CASSVTRRAAYNEQFF
TGTGCCAGCAGCGTCACGCGGCGGGCGGCCTACAATGAGCAGTTCTTC
>TRBV27|-|TRBJ2-1|-
CASSLYGSAYNEQFF
TGTGCCAGCAGTTTATACGGGAGCGCCTACAATGAGCAGTTCTTC
>TRBV14|-|TRBJ2-1|TRBD2
CASSHRLAGVDEQFF
TGTGCCAGCAGCCACCGACTAGCGGGAGTCGATGAGCAGTTCTTC
>TRBV6-4|-|TRBJ2-7|-
CATRLGAPYEQYF
TGTGCCACCCGATTGGGGGCCCCTTACGAGCAGTACTTC
>TRBV7-6|once|TRBJ2-1|-
CASSLGGGPYNEQFF
TGTGCCAGCAGCCTTGGGGGGGGCCCCTACAATGAGCAGTTCTTC
>TRBV19|-|TRBJ2-4|TRBD1
CASSSRTGGATKNIQYF
TGTGCCAGTAGTTCCCGGACAGGGGGCGCGACCAAAAACATTCAGTACTTC
>TRBV11-2|-|TRBJ1-6|-
CASSFGGVNSPLHF
TGTGCCAGCAGCTTCGGGGGAGTAAATTCACCCCTCCACTTT
>TRBV6-1|-|TRBJ2-1|-
CASSELGYSSYNEQFF
TGTGCCAGCAGTGAATTGGGCTACAGCTCCTACAATGAGCAGTTCTTC
>TRBV9|-|TRBJ1-1|-
CASSVGGSSTEAFF
TGTGCCAGCAGCGTAGGAGGGAGTAGCACTGAAGCTTTCTTT
>TRBV10-2|-|TRBJ2-1|-
CASSERVNEQFF
TGCGCCAGCAGTGAAAGGGTCAATGAGCAGTTCTTC
>TRBV30|once|TRBJ2-3|-
CAWTGGWADTQYF
TGTGCCTGGACTGGAGGTTGGGCAGATACGCAGTATTTT
>TRBV30|-|TRBJ2-5|-
CAWSPTIGAQETQYF
TGTGCCTGGAGTCCAACCATCGGGGCACAAGAGACCCAGTACTTC
>TRBV10-2|-|TRBJ2-2|-
CASSESSYGGELFF
TGCGCCAGCAGTGAGTCGAGTTACGGCGGGGAGCTGTTTTTT
>TRBV4-1|-|TRBJ1-1|TRBD1
CASSLQQGGYTEAFF
TGCGCCAGCAGCTTACAACAGGGGGGTTACACTGAAGCTTTCTTT
>TRBV25-1|-|TRBJ2-1|-
CATPKTRSSYNEQFF
TGTGCCACCCCAAAGACCAGGAGCTCCTACAATGAGCAGTTCTTC
>TRBV7-2|-|TRBJ2-1|TRBD2
CASSFGLAGAYNEQFF
TGTGCCAGCAGCTTCGGACTAGCGGGGGCCTACAATGAGCAGTTCTTC
>TRBV19|-|TRBJ1-2|-
CASSLLNINYGYTF
TGTGCCAGTAGTCTCTTAAACATAAACTATGGCTACACCTTC
>TRBV7-8|-|TRBJ2-1|-
CASSKTGGDPNEQFF
TGTGCCAGCAGCAAGACTGGTGGGGATCCCAATGAGCAGTTCTTC
>TRBV19|-|TRBJ1-1|-
CASSIYTLDEAFF
TGTGCCAGTAGTATTTACACGTTAGATGAAGCTTTCTTT
>TRBV7-6|-|TRBJ1-2|-
CASSLLDSDGYTF
TGTGCCAGCAGCTTATTGGACTCCGATGGCTACACCTTC
>TRBV4-1|once|TRBJ2-3|TRBD2
CASSRAGLAGGGDTQYF
TGCGCCAGCAGCCGAGCGGGACTAGCGGGAGGTGGAGATACGCAGTATTTT